This TCR beta chain was found in a study of identical twins. Notes on the study in general: Potential partial confounding of zero-insertion analyses by invariant MAIT and iNKT cells was noted. Insertion counts were lower in abundant cord blood beta clonotypes, a trend that memory repertoires did not show. Out-of-frame alpha sequences shared by twins showed excess low generation probability.

Many counts were recorded for this clonotype. The target antigen is unknown. After removal of 5 bases from V and 8 bases from J, the junction contained 11 bases not matched to a gene. The CDR3 is 14 residues long. CDR1 is SEHNR and CDR2 is FQNEAQ in the germline V gene (reference sequence). TCRdb redid the calling of the 5' RACE reads with MiXCR, one entry per CDR3 protein. This sample has 200,000 to 250,000 distinct CDR3 sequences, with 5.5% to 8% found just once. The same sample was also studied in work on yellow fever vaccine responses in identical twins.

This receptor was taken from a woman aged 18 to 35 in good health. The sample comprised memory (CD45RO+) T cells sorted from blood. The V gene is TRBV7-9, the J gene TRBJ1-2, with 7 bases that match TRBD1. CDR3 loop: CASSHSERGRGYTF. The CDR3, as DNA: TGTGCCAGCAGCCATTCCGAAAGGGGGCGAGGCTACACCTTC.